Listed here is a single T cell receptor beta chain. Its antigen is as yet unknown. This entry comes from a study of graft-versus-host responses after intestinal transplantation. TCRdb keeps only in-frame clones here, not all; method: immunoSEQ multiplex PCR. The sample has approximately 79,000 clones, 80% to 85% seen once. This clonotype was sampled from a human donor who received an intestinal transplant. This material consisted of unstimulated CD4+ T cells sorted from spleen or lymph node cells, taken before intestinal transplant.

CDR3 region: CASSGLSGTDTQYF. CDR3 coding DNA: TGTGCCAGCAGTGGACTTAGCGGCACAGATACGCAGTATTTT. The V and J genes are TRBV2 and TRBJ2-3; TRBD2 might be the D (5 bases). Germline V gene lookup returns CDR1 SNHLY and CDR2 FYNNEI. The V gene lost 4 bases and the J gene lost 1 base, with 9 bases spanning the gap. CDR3 length equals 14 residues.